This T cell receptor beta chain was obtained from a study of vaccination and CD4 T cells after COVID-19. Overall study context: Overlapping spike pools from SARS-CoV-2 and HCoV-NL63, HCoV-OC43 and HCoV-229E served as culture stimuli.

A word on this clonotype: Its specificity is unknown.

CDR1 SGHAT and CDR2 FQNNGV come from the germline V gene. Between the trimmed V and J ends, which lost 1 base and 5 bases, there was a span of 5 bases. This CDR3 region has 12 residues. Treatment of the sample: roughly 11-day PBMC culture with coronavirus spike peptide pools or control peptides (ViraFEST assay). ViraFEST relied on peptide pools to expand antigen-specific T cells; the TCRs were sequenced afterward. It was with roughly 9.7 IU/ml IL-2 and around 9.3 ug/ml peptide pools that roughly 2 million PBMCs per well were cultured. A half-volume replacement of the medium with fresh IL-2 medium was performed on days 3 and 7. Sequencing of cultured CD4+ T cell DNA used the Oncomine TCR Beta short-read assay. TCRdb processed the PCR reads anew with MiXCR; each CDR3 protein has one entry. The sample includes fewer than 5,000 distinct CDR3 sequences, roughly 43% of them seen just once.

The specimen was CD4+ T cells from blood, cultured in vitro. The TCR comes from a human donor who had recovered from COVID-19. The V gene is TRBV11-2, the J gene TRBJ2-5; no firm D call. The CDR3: CASSLARETQYF. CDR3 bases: TGTGCCAGCAGCTTAGCTCGCGAGACCCAGTACTTC.